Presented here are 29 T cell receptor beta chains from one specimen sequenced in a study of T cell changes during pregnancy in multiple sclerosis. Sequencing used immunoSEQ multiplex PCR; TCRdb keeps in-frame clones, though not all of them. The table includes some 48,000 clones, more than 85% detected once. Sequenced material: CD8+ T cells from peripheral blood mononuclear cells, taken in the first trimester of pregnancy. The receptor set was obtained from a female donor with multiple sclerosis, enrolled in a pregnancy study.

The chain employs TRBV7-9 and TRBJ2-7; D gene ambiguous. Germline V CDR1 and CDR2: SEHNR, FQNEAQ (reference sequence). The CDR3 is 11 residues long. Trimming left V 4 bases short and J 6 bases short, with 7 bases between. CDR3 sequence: CASSWASEQYF. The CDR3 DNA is TGTGCCAGCAGCTGGGCCTCCGAGCAGTACTTC.

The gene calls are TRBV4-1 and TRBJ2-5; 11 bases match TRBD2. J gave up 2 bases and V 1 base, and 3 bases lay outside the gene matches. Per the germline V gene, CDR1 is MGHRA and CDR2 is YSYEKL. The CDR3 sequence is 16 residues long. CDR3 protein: CASSQVASGRQETQYF. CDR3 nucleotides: TGCGCCAGCAGCCAAGTTGCTAGCGGGAGGCAAGAGACCCAGTACTTC.

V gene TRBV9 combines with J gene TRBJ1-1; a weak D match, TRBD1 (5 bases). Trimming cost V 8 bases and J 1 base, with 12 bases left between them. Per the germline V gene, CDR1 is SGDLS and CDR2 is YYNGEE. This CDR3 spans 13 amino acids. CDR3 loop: CASEPGGNTEAFF. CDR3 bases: TGTGCCAGTGAGCCGGGGGGGAACACTGAAGCTTTCTTT.

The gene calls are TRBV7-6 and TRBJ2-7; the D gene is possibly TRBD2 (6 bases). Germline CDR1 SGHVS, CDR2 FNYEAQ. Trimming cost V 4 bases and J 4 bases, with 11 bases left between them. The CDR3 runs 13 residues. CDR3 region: CASSSLGGYEQYF. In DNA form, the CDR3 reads TGTGCCAGCAGCTCCTTGGGGGGATACGAGCAGTACTTC.

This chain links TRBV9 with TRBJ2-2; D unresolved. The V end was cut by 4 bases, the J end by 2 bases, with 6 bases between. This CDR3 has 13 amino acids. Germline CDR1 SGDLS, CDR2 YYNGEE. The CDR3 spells CASSPGNTGELFF. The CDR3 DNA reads TGTGCCAGCAGCCCAGGAAACACCGGGGAGCTGTTTTTT.

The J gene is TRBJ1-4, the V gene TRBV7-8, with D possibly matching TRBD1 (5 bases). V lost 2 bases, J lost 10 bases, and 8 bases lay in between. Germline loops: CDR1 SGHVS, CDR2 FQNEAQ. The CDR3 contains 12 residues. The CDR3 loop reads CASSLRRGKLFF. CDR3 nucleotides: TGTGCCAGCAGCTTAAGAAGGGGAAAACTGTTTTTT.

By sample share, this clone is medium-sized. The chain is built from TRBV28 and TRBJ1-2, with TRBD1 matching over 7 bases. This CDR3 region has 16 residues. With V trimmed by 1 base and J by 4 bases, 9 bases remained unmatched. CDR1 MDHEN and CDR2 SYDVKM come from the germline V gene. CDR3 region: CASSLYRGTIGYGYTF. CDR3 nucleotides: TGTGCCAGCAGTTTATACAGGGGTACCATAGGCTATGGCTACACCTTC.

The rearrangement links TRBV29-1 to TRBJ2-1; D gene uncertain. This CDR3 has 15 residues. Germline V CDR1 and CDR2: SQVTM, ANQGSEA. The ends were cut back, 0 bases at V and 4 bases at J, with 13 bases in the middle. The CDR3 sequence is CSVEDRMALYNEQFF. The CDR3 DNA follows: TGCAGCGTTGAAGATCGCATGGCTCTTTACAATGAGCAGTTCTTC.

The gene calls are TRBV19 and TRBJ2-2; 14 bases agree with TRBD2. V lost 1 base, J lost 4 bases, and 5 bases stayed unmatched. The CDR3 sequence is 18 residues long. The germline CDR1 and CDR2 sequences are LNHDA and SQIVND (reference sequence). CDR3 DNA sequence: TGTGCCAGTAGTATAGCCGGGACTAGCGGGAGAATCACCGGGGAGCTGTTTTTT. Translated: CASSIAGTSGRITGELFF. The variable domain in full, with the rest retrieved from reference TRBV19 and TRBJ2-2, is DGGITQSPKYLFRKEGQNVTLSCEQNLNHDAMYWYRQDPGQGLRLIYYSQIVNDFQKGDIAEGYSVSREKKESFPLTVTSAQKNPTAFYLCASSIAGTSGRITGELFFGEGSRLTVL.

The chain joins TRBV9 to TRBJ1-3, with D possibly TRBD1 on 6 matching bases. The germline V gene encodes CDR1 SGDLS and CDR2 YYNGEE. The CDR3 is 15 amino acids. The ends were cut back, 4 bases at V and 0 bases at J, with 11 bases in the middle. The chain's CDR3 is CASSPGASSGNTIYF. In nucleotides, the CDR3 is TGTGCCAGCAGCCCAGGGGCTAGCTCTGGAAACACCATATATTTT.

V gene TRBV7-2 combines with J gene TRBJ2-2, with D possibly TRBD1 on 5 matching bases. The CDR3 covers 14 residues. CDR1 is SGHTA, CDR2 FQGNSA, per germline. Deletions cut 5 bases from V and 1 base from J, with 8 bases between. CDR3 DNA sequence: TGTGCCAGCAGCAGAGACAGGAACACCGGGGAGCTGTTTTTT. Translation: CASSRDRNTGELFF.

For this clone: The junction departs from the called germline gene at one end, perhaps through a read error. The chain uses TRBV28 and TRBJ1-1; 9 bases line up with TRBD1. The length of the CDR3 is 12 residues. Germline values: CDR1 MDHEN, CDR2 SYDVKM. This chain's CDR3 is CASSQGDRVSRW. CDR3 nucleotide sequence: TGTGCCAGCAGTCAGGGGGACAGGGTAAGCCGATGG.

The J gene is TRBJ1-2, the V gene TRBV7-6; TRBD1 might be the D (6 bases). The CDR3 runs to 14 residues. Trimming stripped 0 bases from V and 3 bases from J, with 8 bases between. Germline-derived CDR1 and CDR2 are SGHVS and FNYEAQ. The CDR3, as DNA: TGTGCCAGCAGCTTAGCGAGGACAGACTATGGCTACACCTTC. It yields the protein CASSLARTDYGYTF.

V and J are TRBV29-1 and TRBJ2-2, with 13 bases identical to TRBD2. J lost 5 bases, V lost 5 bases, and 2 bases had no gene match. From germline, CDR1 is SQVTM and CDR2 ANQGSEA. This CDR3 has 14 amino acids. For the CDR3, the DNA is TGCAGCGTTCGACTAGCGGGAGGTACCGGGGAGCTGTTTTTT. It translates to CSVRLAGGTGELFF.

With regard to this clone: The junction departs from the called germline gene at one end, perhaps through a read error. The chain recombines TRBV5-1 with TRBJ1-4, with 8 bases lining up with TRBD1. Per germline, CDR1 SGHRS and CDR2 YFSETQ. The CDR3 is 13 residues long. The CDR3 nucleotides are TGCGCCAGCAGGTTGGGGACAGGAGAAAAACTGTTTTTT. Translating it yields CASRLGTGEKLFF.

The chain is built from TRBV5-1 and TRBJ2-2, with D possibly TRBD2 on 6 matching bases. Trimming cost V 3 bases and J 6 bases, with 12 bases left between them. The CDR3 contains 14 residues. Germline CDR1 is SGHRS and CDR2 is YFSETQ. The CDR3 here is CASSWTWGAGELFF. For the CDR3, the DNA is TGCGCCAGCAGCTGGACGTGGGGGGCCGGGGAGCTGTTTTTT.

CDR3 loop: CASSPRSGSWYEQYF. Here the CDR3 DNA reads TGTGCCAGCAGCCCCCGAAGCGGGAGTTGGTACGAGCAGTACTTC. The genes are TRBV9 and TRBJ2-7; 8 bases are shared with TRBD2. The trim removed 4 bases at V and 4 bases at J, leaving 10 bases unmatched. Per germline, CDR1 SGDLS and CDR2 YYNGEE. This CDR3 is built from 15 residues.

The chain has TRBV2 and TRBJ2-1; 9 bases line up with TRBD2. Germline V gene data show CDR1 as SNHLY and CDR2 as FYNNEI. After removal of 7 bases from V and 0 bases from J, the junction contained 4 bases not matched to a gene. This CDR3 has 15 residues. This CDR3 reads CASNSGSTSYNEQFF. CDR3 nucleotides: TGTGCCAGCAATAGCGGGAGTACCTCCTACAATGAGCAGTTCTTC.

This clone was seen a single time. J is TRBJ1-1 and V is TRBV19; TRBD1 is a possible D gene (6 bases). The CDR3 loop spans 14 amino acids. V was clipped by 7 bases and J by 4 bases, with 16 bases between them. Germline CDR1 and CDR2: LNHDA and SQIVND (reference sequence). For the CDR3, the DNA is TGTGCCAGTAACCCTCTGGACAGCGGCACTGAAGCTTTCTTT. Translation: CASNPLDSGTEAFF.

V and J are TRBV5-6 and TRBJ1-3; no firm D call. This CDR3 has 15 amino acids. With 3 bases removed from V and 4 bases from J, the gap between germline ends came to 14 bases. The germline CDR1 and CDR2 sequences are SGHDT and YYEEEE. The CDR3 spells CASSSGIQAGNTIYF. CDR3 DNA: TGTGCCAGCAGCTCGGGAATCCAGGCAGGAAACACCATATATTTT.

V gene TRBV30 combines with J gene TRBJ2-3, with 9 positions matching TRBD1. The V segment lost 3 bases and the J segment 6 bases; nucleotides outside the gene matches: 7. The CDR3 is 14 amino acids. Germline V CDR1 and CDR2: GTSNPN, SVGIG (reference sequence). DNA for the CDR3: TGTGCCTGGAGCTCGGGACAGGGTGGGGATACGCAGTATTTT. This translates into CAWSSGQGGDTQYF.

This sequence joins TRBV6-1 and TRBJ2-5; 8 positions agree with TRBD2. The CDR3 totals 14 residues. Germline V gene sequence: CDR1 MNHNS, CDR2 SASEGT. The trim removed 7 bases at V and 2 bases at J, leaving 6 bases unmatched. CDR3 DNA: TGTGCCAGCAAGGTGCTAGCGGGTCAAGAGACCCAGTACTTC. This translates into CASKVLAGQETQYF.

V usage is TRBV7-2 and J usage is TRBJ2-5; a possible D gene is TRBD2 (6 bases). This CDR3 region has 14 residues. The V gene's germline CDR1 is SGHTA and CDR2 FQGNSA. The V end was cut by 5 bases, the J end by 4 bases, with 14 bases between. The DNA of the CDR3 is TGTGCCAGCAGCCCACTGTGGGGGGTAGAGACCCAGTACTTC. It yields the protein CASSPLWGVETQYF.

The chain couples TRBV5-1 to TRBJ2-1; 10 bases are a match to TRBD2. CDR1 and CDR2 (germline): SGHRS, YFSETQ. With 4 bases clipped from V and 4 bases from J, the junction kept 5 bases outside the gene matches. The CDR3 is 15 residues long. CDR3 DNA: TGCGCCAGCAGCGCCAGGACTAGCGGATACAATGAGCAGTTCTTC. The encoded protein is CASSARTSGYNEQFF. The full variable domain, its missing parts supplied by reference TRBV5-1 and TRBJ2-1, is KAGVTQTPRYLIKTRGQQVTLSCSPISGHRSVSWYQQTPGQGLQFLFEYFSETQRNKGNFPGRFSGRQFSNSRSEMNVSTLELGDSALYLCASSARTSGYNEQFFGPGTRLTVL.

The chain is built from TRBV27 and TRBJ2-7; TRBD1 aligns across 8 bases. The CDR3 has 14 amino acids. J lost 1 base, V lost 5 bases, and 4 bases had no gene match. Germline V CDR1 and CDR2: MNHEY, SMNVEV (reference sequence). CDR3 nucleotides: TGTGCCAGCAGTCGGAGACAGGGGTCCTACGAGCAGTACTTC. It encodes CASSRRQGSYEQYF.

CDR3 sequence reads: CASSHRGDKNIQYF. In DNA, the CDR3 is TGTGCCAGCTCCCACAGGGGGGACAAAAACATTCAGTACTTC. The V call is TRBV18, the J call TRBJ2-4; 8 bases align to TRBD1. The CDR3 runs to 14 residues. CDR1 and CDR2 from the germline V gene are KGHSH and LQKENI. Trimming took 6 bases from V and 3 from J; bases not matched to a gene: 4.

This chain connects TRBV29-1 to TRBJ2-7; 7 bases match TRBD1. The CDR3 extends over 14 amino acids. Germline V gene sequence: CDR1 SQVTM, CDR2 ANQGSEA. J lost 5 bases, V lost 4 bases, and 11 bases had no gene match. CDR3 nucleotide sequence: TGCAGCGTTGCTGCTGGACAGGTTGTGAACGAGCAGTACTTC. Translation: CSVAAGQVVNEQYF.

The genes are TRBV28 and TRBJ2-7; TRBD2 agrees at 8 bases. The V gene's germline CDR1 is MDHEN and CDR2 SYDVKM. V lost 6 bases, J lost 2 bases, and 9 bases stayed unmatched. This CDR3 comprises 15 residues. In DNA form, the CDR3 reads TGTGCCAGCAGCCTGGAGAGCGGGAGCGCCTACGAGCAGTACTTC. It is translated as CASSLESGSAYEQYF.

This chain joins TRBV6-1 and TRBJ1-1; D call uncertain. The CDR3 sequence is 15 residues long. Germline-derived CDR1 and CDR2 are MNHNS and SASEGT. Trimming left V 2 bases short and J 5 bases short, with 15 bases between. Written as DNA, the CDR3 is TGTGCCAGCAGTGAACTCGCCGGGATGGGAACTGAAGCTTTCTTT. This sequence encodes CASSELAGMGTEAFF.